This TCR beta chain was recorded in a study of T cells after somatic rescue of genetic block. Per the germline V gene, CDR1 is SGHVS and CDR2 is FNYEAQ. CDR3 size: 14 residues. The data were produced by immunoSEQ multiplex PCR, yet TCRdb's version contains in-frame clones alone and is incomplete. The repertoire holds 110,000 or so clones, with 80% to 95% as singletons. This clone was counted once. A read error may produce the germline difference seen at one junction end. The specimen was peripheral blood mononuclear cells (PBMCs). V gene TRBV7-6 combines with J gene TRBJ1-2; D possibly corresponds to TRBD1 (5 bases). The receptor comes from a woman aged 18-29 years. The CDR3 protein is CASSLAGQGYGYAF. In nucleotides, the CDR3 is TGTGCCAGCAGCTTAGCCGGACAAGGCTATGGCTACGCCTTC. Full variable domain (outside the CDR3, taken from reference TRBV7-6 and TRBJ1-2): GAGVSQSPRYKVTKRGQDVALRCDPISGHVSLYWYRQALGQGPEFLTYFNYEAQQDKSGLPNDRFSAERPEGSISTLTIQRTEQRDSAMYRCASSLAGQGYGYAFGSGTRLTVV.